These 8 T cell receptor beta chains came from one sample sequenced in a study of patients and donors after allogeneic stem cell transplantation. TCRdb reprocessed the RT-PCR reads with MiXCR, giving one entry per CDR3 protein. There are fewer than 500,000 distinct CDR3 sequences in the sample; 16% occur only once, and roughly 7.2% lies in the top ten. The specimen was blood, either unsorted or a sorted T cell fraction (not recorded which). The receptor set was obtained from a human donor who was either an allogeneic HSCT recipient or a stem cell or donor lymphocyte infusion donor (not recorded which). It is not recorded whose cells these are; they may come from a transplant donor.

CDR3 region: CASSPGTSGPYEQYF. CDR3 DNA: TGTGCCAGCAGCCCAGGGACTAGCGGGCCCTACGAGCAGTACTTC. The V call is TRBV9, the J call TRBJ2-7; 12 bases fit TRBD2. The junction had 4 bases not matched to a gene; V was cut back by 4 bases and J by 2 bases. CDR3 length: 15 amino acids. The germline V gene encodes CDR1 SGDLS and CDR2 YYNGEE.

This clonotype was seen at least ten times. The chain is built from TRBV20-1 and TRBJ2-1; 9 nucleotides agree with TRBD2. The germline CDR1 and CDR2 sequences are DFQATT and SNEGSKA (reference sequence). After removal of 6 bases from V and 3 bases from J, the junction contained 9 bases not matched to a gene. This CDR3 has 15 residues. The CDR3 DNA is TGCAGTGCCCTGATAGCGGGAGTATTCTACAATGAGCAGTTCTTC. Translating gives CSALIAGVFYNEQFF.

This clonotype was counted many times. The V call is TRBV5-1, the J call TRBJ2-5, with TRBD1 identical over 7 bases. The CDR3 has 14 amino acids. J lost 5 bases, V lost 4 bases, and 8 bases had no gene match. CDR1 and CDR2 from the germline V gene are SGHRS and YFSETQ. Here the CDR3 DNA reads TGCGCCAGCAGCAAGACAGGGCAAAGGGAGACCCAGTACTTC. Protein product: CASSKTGQRETQYF.

This chain joins TRBV6-1 and TRBJ2-7; TRBD1 aligns across 7 bases. Losses at the gene ends were 7 bases for V and 6 bases for J; bases not matched to a gene: 12. Germline CDR1 MNHNS, CDR2 SASEGT. This CDR3 region has 14 residues. Here the CDR3 reads CASKSDRAVSEQYF. Here the CDR3 DNA reads TGTGCCAGCAAGTCTGACAGGGCAGTCAGCGAGCAGTACTTC.

In its sample, this clonotype was seen a few times. V usage is TRBV10-3 and J usage is TRBJ1-3; D not certain. Germline V gene lookup returns CDR1 ENHRY and CDR2 SYGVKD. Trimming removed 0 bases from V and 0 bases from J, with 0 bases in between. The length of the CDR3 is 13 residues. The CDR3 DNA reads as TGTGCCATCAGTGAGTCCTCTGGAAACACCATATATTTT. Translating it yields CAISESSGNTIYF.

The chain combines TRBV5-1 with TRBJ2-7; 9 bases are shared with TRBD1. CDR3 length equals 14 residues. Trimming at V came to 4 bases and at J to 3 bases, leaving 5 bases not matched to a gene. Germline CDR1 and CDR2: SGHRS and YFSETQ. This CDR3 reads CASSGQGQGYEQYF. The CDR3 DNA follows: TGCGCCAGCAGCGGCCAGGGACAGGGCTACGAGCAGTACTTC.

This clonotype was seen a handful of times. The chain employs TRBV5-1 and TRBJ1-2; no firm D call. V dropped 4 bases and J dropped 6 bases, with 13 bases sitting between them. Germline V lookup: CDR1 SGHRS, CDR2 YFSETQ. The CDR3 is 13 amino acids. CDR3 in DNA: TGCGCCAGCAGCGCAAAGGGAGGTGATGGCTACACCTTC. It translates to CASSAKGGDGYTF. The full variable domain, with the rest looked up from reference TRBV5-1 and TRBJ1-2, is KAGVTQTPRYLIKTRGQQVTLSCSPISGHRSVSWYQQTPGQGLQFLFEYFSETQRNKGNFPGRFSGRQFSNSRSEMNVSTLELGDSALYLCASSAKGGDGYTFGSGTRLTVV.

This clonotype was picked up many times. The chain joins TRBV5-1 to TRBJ1-4, with a possible D match to TRBD1 (5 bases). V was cut by 3 bases and J by 7 bases, with 25 bases left in between. Germline lookup yields CDR1 SGHRS and CDR2 YFSETQ. This CDR3 contains 18 residues. CDR3 in amino acids: CASSSRTSTGTLLEKLFF. CDR3 DNA: TGCGCCAGCAGCTCAAGAACTTCTACCGGGACTCTTCTTGAAAAACTGTTTTTT.